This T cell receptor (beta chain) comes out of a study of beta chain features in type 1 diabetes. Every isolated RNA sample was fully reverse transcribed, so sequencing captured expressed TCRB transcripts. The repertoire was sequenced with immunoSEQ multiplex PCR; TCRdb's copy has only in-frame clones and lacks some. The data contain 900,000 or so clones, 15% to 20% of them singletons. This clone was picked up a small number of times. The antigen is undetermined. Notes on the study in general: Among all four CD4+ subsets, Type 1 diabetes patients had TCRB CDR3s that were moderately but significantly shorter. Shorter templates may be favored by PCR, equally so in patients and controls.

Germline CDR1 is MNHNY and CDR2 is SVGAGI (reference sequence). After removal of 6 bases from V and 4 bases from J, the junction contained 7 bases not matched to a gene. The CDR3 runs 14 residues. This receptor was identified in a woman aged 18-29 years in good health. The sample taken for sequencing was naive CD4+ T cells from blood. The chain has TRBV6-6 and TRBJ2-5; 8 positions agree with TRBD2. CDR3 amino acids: CASREREPGETQYF. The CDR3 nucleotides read TGTGCCAGCAGAGAGCGGGAGCCGGGAGAGACCCAGTACTTC.